This TCR beta chain was retrieved from a study of tissue T cells after allogeneic stem cell transplantation. Findings and caveats of the study: Shared clones across patients were few; motif clustering revealed tissue-specific shared signatures. The patient cohort was small and clinically heterogeneous, with limited sampling depth. Anatomically similar tissues had similar TCR repertoires within each patient.

Sequencing of TCRbeta CDR3 at survey depth gave sequences and template counts. Profiling relied on immunoSEQ multiplex PCR, and the TCRdb table lists in-frame clones only, not all of them. Here the sample spans about 22,000 clones, 72% being singletons. There are 13 residues in the CDR3. Trimming shortened V by 4 bases and J by 1 base, and 7 bases separated the two germline ends. The germline V gene encodes CDR1 LGHNA and CDR2 YSYQKL. This clone was counted a single time. Its antigen remains unidentified. All gene names here are mouse names. The read halts 1 residue ahead of the CDR3 end, with the missing end drawn from the germline J gene.

Sequenced material: spleen. This rearrangement joins TRBV2 to TRBJ1-1, with a possible D match to TRBD1 (6 bases). The TCR was taken from a female BALB/c mouse in good health. As its MHC haplotype, the strain has H2-d. The CDR3 here is CASSPGVNTEVFF. The part of the CDR3 DNA that was read is TGTGCCAGCAGCCCAGGGGTAAACACAGAAGTCTTC.